Below, 16 T cell receptor beta chains from the same sample are listed, as sequenced in a study of T cell repertoires in cytomegalovirus infection. TCRdb ran MiXCR on the reads and lists one entry per CDR3 protein. The table records around 310,000 distinct CDR3 sequences, about a sixth of them present only once. Sequences were obtained from PBMCs. All receptors derive from a human donor in good health (CMV status not recorded). Some clones in this sample may be carry-over from other donors' samples.

Turning to this clonotype: One junction end disagrees with the germline gene, perhaps due to a read error. The chain is built from TRBV28 and TRBJ1-1, with D hard to call. This CDR3 comprises 17 residues. Per the germline V gene, CDR1 is MDHEN and CDR2 is SYDVKM. The CDR3 reads CGSRSLSRSLWRTEAFF. DNA of the CDR3: TGTGGCAGCCGCAGTTTATCCCGTTCTCTTTGGCGGACTGAAGCTTTCTTT.

The genes are TRBV19 and TRBJ2-3; the D is unclear. Trimming removed 4 bases at V and 1 base at J, with 12 bases between. Germline V gene data show CDR1 as LNHDA and CDR2 as SQIVND (reference sequence). This CDR3 contains 15 residues. CDR3 sequence (DNA): TGTGCCAGTAGTAACCCAGGAGCCGGCACAGATACGCAGTATTTT. It specifies CASSNPGAGTDTQYF.

The V call is TRBV7-9, the J call TRBJ2-5; TRBD1 aligns across 7 bases. This CDR3 has 15 amino acids. J gave up 5 bases and V 5 bases, and 11 bases lay outside the gene matches. Germline values: CDR1 SEHNR, CDR2 FQNEAQ (reference sequence). The chain's CDR3 is CASSPMGQPGETQYF. In DNA, the CDR3 is TGTGCCAGCAGCCCTATGGGACAGCCTGGGGAGACCCAGTACTTC.

This clonotype was detected ten times or more. J is TRBJ2-1 and V is TRBV7-6, with 8 bases fitting TRBD1. With V trimmed by 0 bases and J by 15 bases, 4 bases remained unmatched. The CDR3 covers 12 residues. The germline CDR1 and CDR2 sequences are SGHVS and FNYEAQ. The CDR3, as DNA: TGTGCCAGCAGCTTAGCCGGACAGGGTCCGTTCTTC. Translated, it gives CASSLAGQGPFF.

The V and J genes are TRBV10-3 and TRBJ1-3, with 8 bases that match TRBD1. Trimming removed 2 bases from V and 2 bases from J; junction bases left unmatched: 5. Germline values: CDR1 ENHRY, CDR2 SYGVKD. There are 16 residues in the CDR3. The CDR3 is CAISEPTGATGNTIYF. The CDR3 DNA sequence: TGTGCCATCAGTGAGCCGACAGGGGCGACTGGAAACACCATATATTTT.

This clonotype was observed a few times. The gene calls are TRBV27 and TRBJ1-4; D gene uncertain. Germline CDR1 MNHEY, CDR2 SMNVEV (reference sequence). The CDR3 length is 15 residues. Trimming left V 3 bases short and J 0 bases short, with 8 bases between. Written as DNA, the CDR3 is TGTGCCAGCAGTTTGCGGATCCCAACTAATGAAAAACTGTTTTTT. The encoded protein is CASSLRIPTNEKLFF.

The gene calls are TRBV10-3 and TRBJ2-5; 9 nucleotides line up with TRBD1. The J segment lost 4 bases and the V segment lost 8 bases, leaving 5 bases of the junction unmatched. Germline-derived CDR1 and CDR2 are ENHRY and SYGVKD. This CDR3 comprises 13 residues. CDR3 bases: TGTGCCATCGGGGGACAGGGAAGAGAGACCCAGTACTTC. Protein product: CAIGGQGRETQYF.

This clonotype has a handful of counts. The chain uses TRBV6-1 and TRBJ2-1; 10 bases match TRBD2. This CDR3 spans 15 amino acids. The junction had 6 bases not matched to a gene; V was cut back by 2 bases and J by 8 bases. Germline V gene lookup returns CDR1 MNHNS and CDR2 SASEGT. The CDR3 spells CASSERSGGADEQFF. The CDR3 DNA reads TGTGCCAGCAGTGAAAGGAGCGGGGGGGCAGATGAGCAGTTCTTC.

There are a few counts of this clonotype. This chain uses TRBV11-2 with TRBJ2-5, with 8 bases fitting TRBD1. V was clipped by 4 bases and J by 5 bases; unmatched bases: 6. The CDR3 length is 14 residues. Germline CDR1 reads SGHAT; CDR2 reads FQNNGV. The DNA of the CDR3 is TGTGCCAGCAGCTGGACAGGGTATGGGGAGACCCAGTACTTC. Protein: CASSWTGYGETQYF.

The table lists this clonotype with a few counts. This rearrangement joins TRBV11-1 to TRBJ2-2, with 14 bases matching TRBD2. Trimming at V came to 4 bases and at J to 1 base, leaving 20 bases not matched to a gene. Per germline, CDR1 SGHAT and CDR2 FQDESV (reference sequence). This CDR3 region has 23 residues. CDR3 amino acids: CASSSLTRLTSGGALWNTGELFF. In nucleotides, the CDR3 is TGTGCCAGCAGCTCTCTTACGCGACTGACTAGCGGGGGGGCACTTTGGAACACCGGGGAGCTGTTTTTT.

The CDR3 spells CASSPSRLEALHF. The CDR3 coding sequence is TGTGCCAGCTCACCAAGCAGGTTAGAGGCCCTCCACTTT. The chain couples TRBV18 to TRBJ1-6; no clear D gene. Between the trimmed V and J ends, which lost 2 bases and 14 bases, there was a span of 13 bases. The CDR3 has 13 residues. CDR1 and CDR2 (germline): KGHSH, LQKENI.

As regards this clonotype: Since the CDR3 does not end with the conserved phenylalanine or tryptophan, this likely comes from a read error. The rearrangement uses TRBV5-1 and TRBJ2-7; D call uncertain. The length of the CDR3 is 14 residues. In germline, CDR1 is SGHRS, CDR2 YFSETQ. V gave up 2 bases and J gave up 2 bases, with 11 bases separating them. The CDR3 DNA sequence: TGCGCCAGCAGCTTAAGCGAAGTTACCTACGAGCAGTACATC. Its protein is CASSLSEVTYEQYI.

The chain recombines TRBV29-1 with TRBJ1-2; D unclear. The CDR3 consists of 16 residues. CDR1 SQVTM and CDR2 ANQGSEA come from the germline V gene. V was clipped by 1 base and J by 2 bases, with 17 bases between them. The chain's CDR3 is CSVEASYFTRNYGYTF. CDR3 in DNA: TGCAGCGTTGAAGCGTCTTATTTCACAAGGAACTATGGCTACACCTTC. The variable domain in full, with the rest retrieved from reference TRBV29-1 and TRBJ1-2, is SAVISQKPSRDICQRGTSLTIQCQVDSQVTMMFWYRQQPGQSLTLIATANQGSEATYESGFVIDKFPISRPNLTFSTLTVSNMSPEDSSIYLCSVEASYFTRNYGYTFGSGTRLTVV.

V is TRBV7-3 and J is TRBJ2-2, with 15 bases lining up with TRBD2. In germline, CDR1 is SGHTA, CDR2 FQGTGA. The CDR3 loop spans 20 amino acids. V shed 1 base, J shed 1 base, and the junction held 7 bases outside the gene matches. The CDR3 spells CASSLNSGLAGGQNTGELFF. The CDR3 DNA is TGTGCCAGCAGCTTAAACTCGGGACTAGCGGGGGGCCAGAACACCGGGGAGCTGTTTTTT.

The chain has TRBV6-6 and TRBJ2-5; no clear D. Per germline, CDR1 MNHNY and CDR2 SVGAGI (reference sequence). Deletions cut 4 bases from V and 3 bases from J, with 6 bases between. The CDR3 contains 12 residues. CDR3 sequence reads: CASSSWEETQYF. In DNA form, the CDR3 reads TGTGCCAGCAGTTCGTGGGAAGAGACCCAGTACTTC.

This clonotype came up a few times. This chain links TRBV19 with TRBJ1-5; the D gene is possibly TRBD1 (6 bases). V was cut by 8 bases and J by 3 bases, with 14 bases left in between. The CDR3 is made up of 14 amino acids. Germline CDR1 reads LNHDA; CDR2 reads SQIVND (reference sequence). The CDR3 region has the DNA TGTGCCAGTGCTACGGACAGAAACAATCAGCCCCAGCATTTT. It translates to CASATDRNNQPQHF.